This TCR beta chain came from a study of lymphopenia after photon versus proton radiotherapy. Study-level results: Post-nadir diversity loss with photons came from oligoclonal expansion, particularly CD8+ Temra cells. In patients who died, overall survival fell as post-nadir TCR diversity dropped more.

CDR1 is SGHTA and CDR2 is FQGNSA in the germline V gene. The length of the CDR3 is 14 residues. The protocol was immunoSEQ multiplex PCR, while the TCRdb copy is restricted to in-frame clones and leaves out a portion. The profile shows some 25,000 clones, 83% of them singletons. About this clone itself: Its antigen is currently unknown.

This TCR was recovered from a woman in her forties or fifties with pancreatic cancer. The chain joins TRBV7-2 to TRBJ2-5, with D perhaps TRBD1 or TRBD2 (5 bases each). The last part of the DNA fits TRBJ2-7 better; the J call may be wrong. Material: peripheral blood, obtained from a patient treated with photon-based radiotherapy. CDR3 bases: TGTGCCAGCAGCTTTTCCCAGGGACCCAACGAGCAGTACTTC. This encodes CASSFSQGPNEQYF.